The clone carrying this T cell receptor beta chain appeared once. The antigen is not known. Sequenced by immunoSEQ multiplex PCR; TCRdb stores in-frame clones only, minus some. Of some 60,000 clones in the sample, approximately 83% were seen once. The sample comes from a study of OX40 agonist ivuxolimab in advanced cancers. Study context: At 0.01 to 10 mg/kg, ivuxolimab was administered intravenously to patients every 2 weeks. Enrollees could have had prior anti-PD-1, anti-PD-L1 or anti-CTLA-4 therapy, which under 50% had received. One hepatocellular carcinoma and two cutaneous melanoma patients partially responded. General study results and limits: By week 6 at 0.1 to 3.0 mg/kg, blood CD4+ and CD8+ T cells had expanded clonally.

Material: CD4+ or CD8+ T cells sorted from blood, obtained in a trial of the OX40 agonist ivuxolimab. This TCR derives from an adult with an advanced solid tumor such as melanoma, head and neck, liver or kidney cancer.

Here the CDR3 DNA reads TGTGCCAGCAGCGTCGGACAGGATTACACTGAAGCTTTCTTT. Its translation: CASSVGQDYTEAFF. V and J are TRBV9 and TRBJ1-1; 7 nucleotides align to TRBD1. Germline values: CDR1 SGDLS, CDR2 YYNGEE. V was pared by 2 bases and J by 3 bases, with 4 bases of the junction left unmatched. The CDR3 runs 14 residues.